A single T cell receptor (beta chain) is shown here with its context. Its antigen is unidentified. This sample is part of a study of CD4 T cells in relation to SARS-CoV-2 and coronaviruses. Germline CDR1 reads LNHDA; CDR2 reads SQIVND (reference sequence). The V and J ends lost 6 bases and 6 bases respectively, with 22 bases between them. The CDR3 contains 16 residues. CEF-cultured naive and memory CD4+ T cell DNA got survey-level sequencing. Clones were read by immunoSEQ multiplex PCR, and TCRdb kept only the in-frame ones, dropping some. This sample has tens of thousands of clones, with over 70% found just once. Study-wide findings and caveats: Crossreactivity was assessed only for spike protein, not other viral proteins.

The sequence derives from an adult with COVID-19. Sequencing was performed on naive CD4+ T cells from PBMCs, cultured in vitro. Subset in this sample: naive CD4+ T cells isolated by negative enrichment. This chain joins TRBV19 and TRBJ2-3, with D possibly matching TRBD2 (5 bases). CDR3 in amino acids: CASSPAAPAGQDTQYF. For the CDR3, the DNA is TGTGCCAGTAGCCCCGCGGCCCCCGCGGGCCAGGATACGCAGTATTTT.